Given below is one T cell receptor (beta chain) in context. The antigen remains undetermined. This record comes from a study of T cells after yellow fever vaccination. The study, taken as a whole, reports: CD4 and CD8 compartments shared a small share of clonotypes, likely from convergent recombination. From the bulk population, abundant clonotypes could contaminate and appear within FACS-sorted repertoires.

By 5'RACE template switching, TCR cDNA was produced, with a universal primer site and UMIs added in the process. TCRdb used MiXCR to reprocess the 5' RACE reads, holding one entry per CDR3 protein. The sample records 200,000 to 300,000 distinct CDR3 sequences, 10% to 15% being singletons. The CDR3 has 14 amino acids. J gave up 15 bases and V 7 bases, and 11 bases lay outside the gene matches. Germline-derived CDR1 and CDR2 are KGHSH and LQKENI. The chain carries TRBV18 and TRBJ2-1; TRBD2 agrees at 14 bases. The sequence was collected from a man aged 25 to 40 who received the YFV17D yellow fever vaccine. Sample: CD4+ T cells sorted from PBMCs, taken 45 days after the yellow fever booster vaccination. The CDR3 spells CASYTGTSGGRGFF. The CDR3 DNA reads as TGTGCCAGCTACACCGGGACTAGCGGGGGCCGCGGGTTCTTC. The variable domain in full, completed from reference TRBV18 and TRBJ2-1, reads NAGVMQNPRHLVRRRGQEARLRCSPMKGHSHVYWYRQLPEEGLKFMVYLQKENIIDESGMPKERFSAEFPKEGPSILRIQQVVRGDSAAYFCASYTGTSGGRGFFGPGTRLTVL.